A selection of T cell receptor beta chains follows, all from one sample in a study of blood T cell repertoires in COVID-19. Measured with immunoSEQ multiplex PCR; TCRdb has only the in-frame clones, and not every one. The repertoire includes hundreds of thousands of clones, 70% to 90% of them detected once, and around 3% sits in the top ten. Sequenced sample: peripheral blood. The source of these receptors is a man younger than 35 with active or convalescent COVID-19. Both conserved end residues are part of each CDR3. Fields, in order: D gene, clone size, V gene, J gene, CDR3 protein, CDR3 DNA. The D gene is left open where the match is weak. Expanded clones are given a class, and other clones once, few, many or no size at all.

.	.	TRBV2	TRBJ2-3	CASSPTISTDTQYF	TGTGCCAGCAGTCCGACTATTAGCACAGATACGCAGTATTTT
.	.	TRBV6-5	TRBJ1-1	CASRAGNTEAFF	TGTGCCAGCAGAGCAGGGAACACTGAAGCTTTCTTT
.	.	TRBV20-1	TRBJ1-2	CSAVTGYGYTF	TGCAGTGCTGTCACAGGGTATGGCTACACCTTC
TRBD1	.	TRBV5-6	TRBJ2-7	CASSGQGRYEQYF	TGTGCCAGCAGCGGACAGGGTCGCTACGAGCAGTACTTC
TRBD1	once	TRBV4-3	TRBJ1-1	CASSQDRSQGVVEAFF	TGCGCCAGCAGCCAAGATCGTTCACAGGGGGTGGTTGAAGCTTTCTTT
.	.	TRBV6-2/TRBV6-3	TRBJ2-7	CASSYDRTNYEQYF	TGTGCCAGCAGTTACGACAGGACGAACTACGAGCAGTACTTC
TRBD2	.	TRBV9	TRBJ2-3	CASSPRLAASTDTQYF	TGTGCCAGCAGCCCAAGACTAGCGGCCAGCACAGATACGCAGTATTTT
.	.	TRBV30	TRBJ1-3	CAWSGTDSGNTIYF	TGTGCCTGGAGTGGGACAGACTCTGGAAACACCATATATTTT
.	.	TRBV10-3	TRBJ1-2	CAISEPRTGNYGYTF	TGTGCCATCAGTGAGCCGCGGACGGGGAACTATGGCTACACCTTC
TRBD2	.	TRBV11-2	TRBJ2-5	CASTKWEGTETQYF	TGTGCCAGCACCAAGTGGGAGGGCACAGAGACCCAGTACTTC
TRBD2	.	TRBV28	TRBJ2-1	CASSTRTSVFHNEQFF	TGTGCCAGCAGTACTCGGACTAGCGTTTTCCACAATGAGCAGTTCTTC
.	.	TRBV9	TRBJ2-5	CASSVEGVKGETQYF	TGTGCCAGCAGCGTAGAGGGGGTGAAAGGAGAGACCCAGTACTTC
.	.	TRBV7-8	TRBJ2-1	CASSLEFGNEQFF	TGTGCCAGCAGCTTAGAGTTCGGGAATGAGCAGTTCTTC
.	.	TRBV12-2	TRBJ1-5	CASRLDEGLNQPQHF	TGTGCAAGTCGCTTAGATGAGGGACTGAATCAGCCCCAGCATTTT
TRBD2	.	TRBV18	TRBJ2-5	CASSPQPGLANQETQYF	TGTGCCAGCTCACCCCAACCGGGACTAGCAAACCAAGAGACCCAGTACTTC
.	.	TRBV4-1	TRBJ1-1	CASSHPKQGRITEAFF	TGCGCCAGCAGCCATCCCAAACAGGGACGGATTACTGAAGCTTTCTTT
TRBD2	few	TRBV7-9	TRBJ2-1	CASSSGLAGGKAQFF	TGTGCCAGCAGCTCCGGGCTAGCGGGAGGGAAGGCGCAGTTCTTC
TRBD1	.	TRBV28	TRBJ1-4	CASSEGQRKGIEKLFF	TGTGCCAGCAGTGAGGGACAGCGCAAGGGAATTGAAAAACTGTTTTTT
.	.	TRBV5-1	TRBJ2-7	CASSFGGEYEQYF	TGCGCCAGCAGCTTCGGAGGAGAATACGAGCAGTACTTC
.	.	TRBV28	TRBJ1-5	CASSPSGGVGGNQPQHF	TGTGCCAGCAGCCCCTCGGGGGGAGTAGGGGGCAATCAGCCCCAGCATTTT
.	.	TRBV7-7	TRBJ2-7	CASSLGTNYEQYF	TGTGCCAGCAGCCTCGGGACAAACTACGAGCAGTACTTC
TRBD1	.	TRBV18	TRBJ1-2	CASSPPGQGAGGYTF	TGTGCCAGCTCACCGCCGGGACAGGGTGCAGGTGGCTACACCTTC
.	.	TRBV28	TRBJ1-1	CASNSGGVGTEAFF	TGTGCCAGCAACTCGGGGGGAGTAGGCACTGAAGCTTTCTTT
.	.	TRBV19	TRBJ2-1	CASRRGASTSYNEQFF	TGTGCCAGTAGACGGGGAGCGTCTACATCCTACAATGAGCAGTTCTTC
TRBD2	few	TRBV5-8	TRBJ2-1	CASSHRTSRGNEQFF	TGTGCCAGCAGCCACAGGACTAGCCGGGGCAATGAGCAGTTCTTC
TRBD2	.	TRBV19	TRBJ2-5	CASRPLAGGKETQYF	TGTGCCAGTCGCCCCCTTGCGGGAGGAAAAGAGACCCAGTACTTC
TRBD1	.	TRBV19	TRBJ2-7	CASSQGAFYEQYF	TGTGCCAGTAGCCAGGGGGCCTTCTACGAGCAGTACTTC
.	.	TRBV6-5	TRBJ1-1	CASSYSRGNTEAFF	TGTGCCAGCAGTTACTCGAGAGGGAACACTGAAGCTTTCTTT
.	once	TRBV7-2	TRBJ1-1	CASSLAILGGTEAFF	TGTGCCAGCAGCTTAGCGATTTTGGGGGGGACTGAAGCTTTCTTT
TRBD1	.	TRBV2	TRBJ1-6	CASTGGQGNNSPLHF	TGTGCCAGCACAGGGGGACAGGGAAATAATTCACCCCTCCACTTT
TRBD2	.	TRBV27	TRBJ2-7	CASSPPGGFSYEQYF	TGTGCCAGCAGTCCGCCGGGGGGGTTCTCCTACGAGCAGTACTTC
.	.	TRBV5-6	TRBJ2-1	CASSRGSAYNEQFF	TGTGCCAGCAGCCGGGGGAGCGCTTACAATGAGCAGTTCTTC
.	once	TRBV5-1	TRBJ2-5	CASSPDGLSGETQYF	TGCGCCAGCAGCCCCGACGGACTTTCTGGGGAGACCCAGTACTTC
TRBD1	.	TRBV5-1	TRBJ1-6	CASSLTGTGNSPLHF	TGCGCCAGCAGCTTAACCGGGACAGGGAATTCACCCCTCCACTTT
TRBD1	.	TRBV5-1	TRBJ2-7	CASSRTGVSYEQYF	TGCGCCAGCAGCCGGACAGGGGTCAGCTACGAGCAGTACTTC
.	.	TRBV7-2	TRBJ2-1	CASSLSRNNEQFF	TGTGCCAGCAGCCTAAGCCGTAACAATGAGCAGTTCTTC
.	.	TRBV20-1	TRBJ1-1	CSASAPNMNTEAFF	TGCAGTGCTAGTGCTCCCAACATGAACACTGAAGCTTTCTTT
TRBD1	.	TRBV9	TRBJ1-2	CASSTGQLYYGYTF	TGTGCCAGCAGCACGGGACAGCTTTACTATGGCTACACCTTC
.	.	TRBV19	TRBJ1-5	CASSARLGGGNQPQHF	TGTGCCAGTAGTGCCCGACTGGGGGGTGGCAATCAGCCCCAGCATTTT
TRBD2	.	TRBV4-3	TRBJ2-7	CASSQVEAGEVYEQYF	TGCGCCAGCAGCCAAGTAGAGGCGGGAGAAGTCTACGAGCAGTACTTC
TRBD2	.	TRBV20-1	TRBJ2-5	CSASPSGGARETQYF	TGCAGTGCTAGTCCCTCCGGGGGGGCCAGAGAGACCCAGTACTTC
TRBD1	.	TRBV25-1	TRBJ1-4	CASSETSGGTGDEKLFF	TGTGCCAGCAGTGAGACATCCGGGGGGACAGGGGACGAAAAACTGTTTTTT
TRBD2	.	TRBV27	TRBJ2-5	CASRTTSGSIETQYF	TGTGCCAGCAGGACTACTAGCGGGAGTATCGAGACCCAGTACTTC
.	.	TRBV11-2	TRBJ2-7	CASSLGSSKYF	TGTGCCAGCAGCCTAGGTTCTAGCAAGTACTTC
.	few	TRBV3-1/TRBV3-2	TRBJ2-5	CASSQGAPQETQYF	TGTGCCAGCAGCCAGGGGGCGCCCCAAGAGACCCAGTACTTC
TRBD1	.	TRBV6-2/TRBV6-3	TRBJ1-1	CASSYSVGTGEIAFF	TGTGCCAGCAGTTACTCGGTGGGGACAGGGGAGATTGCTTTCTTT
.	.	TRBV4-1	TRBJ2-7	CASSQRVLYEQYF	TGCGCCAGCAGCCAAAGAGTCCTCTACGAGCAGTACTTC
.	.	TRBV7-2	TRBJ2-4	CASSLAGEVLSAKNIQYF	TGTGCCAGCAGCTTAGCGGGAGAGGTCCTTAGTGCCAAAAACATTCAGTACTTC